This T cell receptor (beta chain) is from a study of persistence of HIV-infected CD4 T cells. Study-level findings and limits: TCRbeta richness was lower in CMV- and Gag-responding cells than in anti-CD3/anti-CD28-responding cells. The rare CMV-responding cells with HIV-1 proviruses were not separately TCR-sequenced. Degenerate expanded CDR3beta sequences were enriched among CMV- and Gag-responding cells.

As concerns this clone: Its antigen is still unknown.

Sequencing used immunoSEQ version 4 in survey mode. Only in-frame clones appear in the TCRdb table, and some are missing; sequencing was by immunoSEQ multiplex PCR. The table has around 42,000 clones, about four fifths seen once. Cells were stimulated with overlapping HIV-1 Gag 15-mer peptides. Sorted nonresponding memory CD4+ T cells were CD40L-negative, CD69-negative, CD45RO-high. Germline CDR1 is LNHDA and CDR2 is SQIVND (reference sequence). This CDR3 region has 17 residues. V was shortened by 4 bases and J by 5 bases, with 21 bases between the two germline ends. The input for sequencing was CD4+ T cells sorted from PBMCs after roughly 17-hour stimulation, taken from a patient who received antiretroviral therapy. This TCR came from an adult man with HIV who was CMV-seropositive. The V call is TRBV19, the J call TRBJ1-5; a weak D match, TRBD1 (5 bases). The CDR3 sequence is CASSKPGREGTYQPQHF. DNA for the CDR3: TGTGCCAGTAGTAAGCCCGGCAGGGAGGGAACTTATCAGCCCCAGCATTTT.